This TCR beta chain appears in the sequencing data of a study of blood T cell repertoires in COVID-19. Assay used: immunoSEQ multiplex PCR; TCRdb lists only in-frame clones, some missing. Among fewer than 200,000 clones listed, approximately 80% were seen once. The CDR3 covers 15 residues. Germline assignment: CDR1 SGHTA and CDR2 FQGNSA. The junction had 4 bases not matched to a gene; V was cut back by 5 bases and J by 0 bases. Specimen: peripheral blood. The chain joins TRBV7-2 to TRBJ1-5; 7 nucleotides match TRBD1. The clonotype was recovered from a human donor in a cohort sampled during active COVID-19. In DNA, the CDR3 is TGTGCCAGCAGCCCGGGACAGAGTAGCAATCAGCCCCAGCATTTT. Translating gives CASSPGQSSNQPQHF.